The T cell receptor (beta chain) described here comes from a study of blood T cell repertoires in COVID-19. The overall study: Some COVID-19 samples were acute and others convalescent; all came from the United States, Italy and Spain. The cDNA or gDNA used as material had been derived from T cells, B-cell-depleted T cells, or PBMCs.

Per germline, CDR1 LNHDA and CDR2 SQIVND (reference sequence). With 8 bases clipped from V and 4 bases from J, the junction kept 8 bases outside the gene matches. CDR3 size: 14 residues. As originally analysed: Scientists estimated how many nucleated cells there were by amplifying reference gene primers. Produced via immunoSEQ multiplex PCR; TCRdb's table is partial and in-frame only. That table supplies the V and J calls and clone size; D and trimming were determined from the DNA. The sample holds about 250,000 clones, about 86% seen once. The receptor was isolated from a man at least 80 years old with acute or convalescent COVID-19. The chain is built from TRBV19 and TRBJ1-5, with 7 bases identical to TRBD1. What was sequenced was peripheral blood. CDR3 residues: CASSAGTVNQPQHF. CDR3 DNA: TGTGCCAGTTCCGCCGGGACAGTTAATCAGCCCCAGCATTTT.